The 23 T cell receptor beta chains listed next were all sequenced from one sample in a study of blood T cells in healthy people across ages. Next came a second PCR, run for about 6 to 12 cycles, which used a sample-barcoded 5' primer along with a J-beta primer mix. Each CDR3 protein gets one entry after TCRdb re-called the 5' RACE reads with MiXCR. The sample has about 1.6 million distinct CDR3 sequences, around 35% seen once; the top ten hold roughly 12%. Material for sequencing was blood. Source of these receptors: a woman aged 30 to 39 in good health.

The chain employs TRBV4-2 and TRBJ1-2; 10 bases map to TRBD1. V gave up 1 base and J gave up 8 bases; unmatched junction bases: 10. The CDR3 is 16 residues long. The germline V gene encodes CDR1 LGHNA and CDR2 YNFKEQ. CDR3 region: CASSQGQGALDRGYTF. The CDR3 DNA is TGTGCCAGCAGCCAAGGACAGGGGGCCCTTGATAGAGGCTACACCTTC.

This clonotype was recorded a few times. The J gene is TRBJ1-6, the V gene TRBV5-1; D is ambiguous. Germline CDR1 SGHRS, CDR2 YFSETQ. V shed 1 base and J shed 10 bases, with 18 bases lying between them. This CDR3 is 16 amino acids long. CDR3 protein: CASSLSSSTNGSPLHF. In nucleotides, the CDR3 is TGCGCCAGCAGCTTGAGTTCGAGTACCAATGGGTCACCCCTCCACTTT.

The V call is TRBV12-3 or TRBV12-4, the J call TRBJ2-1; no clear D. Trimming removed 0 bases from V and 7 bases from J, with 13 bases in between. The CDR3 has 15 residues. The CDR3 DNA follows: TGTGCCAGCAGTTTAGCGGGTCTGTCTGTAAATGAGCAGTTCTTC. Translating gives CASSLAGLSVNEQFF.

The chain has TRBV20-1 and TRBJ2-3, with D uncertain. The germline gives CDR1 DFQATT, CDR2 SNEGSKA (reference sequence). V dropped 6 bases and J dropped 2 bases, with 9 bases sitting between them. The CDR3 totals 12 residues. The CDR3 spells CSAWRNTDTQYF. CDR3 coding DNA: TGCAGTGCCTGGCGGAACACAGATACGCAGTATTTT.

This clonotype has a single count. The rearrangement uses TRBV12-3 or TRBV12-4 and TRBJ1-1; D is uncertain. This CDR3 has 14 amino acids. V lost 8 bases and J 2 bases, leaving 15 bases between the germline ends. CDR3 sequence reads: CASSIGRGNTEAFF. The DNA of the CDR3 is TGTGCCAGCTCAATAGGCCGGGGAAACACTGAAGCTTTCTTT.

Only a few counts were recorded for this clonotype. The chain links TRBV13 to TRBJ1-6; 7 bases agree with TRBD1. Trimming took 5 bases from V and 6 from J; bases not matched to a gene: 7. In germline, CDR1 is PRHDT, CDR2 FYEKMQ (reference sequence). The CDR3 sequence is 15 residues long. The CDR3 here is CASSGSGTANSPLHF. Here the CDR3 DNA reads TGTGCCAGCAGCGGTAGTGGGACAGCTAATTCACCCCTCCACTTT.

The rearrangement uses TRBV7-8 and TRBJ1-1; D gene unclear. This CDR3 has 13 amino acids. CDR1 and CDR2 from the germline V gene are SGHVS and FQNEAQ. Trimming pared 5 bases from V and 5 bases from J, leaving 12 bases between. In nucleotides, the CDR3 is TGTGCCAGCAGCCAGAGGGTATTAACTGAAGCTTTCTTT. This translates into CASSQRVLTEAFF.

This clonotype occurred many times. CDR3 protein: CASSLALAAGEQYF. The CDR3 DNA reads as TGTGCCAGCAGCTTAGCACTAGCGGCGGGAGAGCAGTACTTC. The V gene is TRBV7-2, the J gene TRBJ2-7; 8 bases fit TRBD2. Germline values: CDR1 SGHTA, CDR2 FQGNSA. The junction had 5 bases not matched to a gene; V was cut back by 0 bases and J by 7 bases. The CDR3 contains 14 residues.

About this clonotype itself: This clone may be a read error of a much larger clone one base away. The chain combines TRBV29-1 with TRBJ1-2; unclear D gene. The CDR3 consists of 11 residues. Germline assignment: CDR1 SQVTM and CDR2 ANQGSEA. V lost 7 bases to trimming and J lost 6 bases, with 12 bases between them. For the CDR3, the DNA is TGCAGCGCGCCGAGTTATCATGGCTACACCTTC. Encoded protein: CSAPSYHGYTF.

The genes are TRBV14 and TRBJ1-1; a possible D gene is TRBD1 (5 bases). Germline values: CDR1 SGHDN, CDR2 FVKESK. This CDR3 contains 15 residues. V gave up 2 bases and J gave up 5 bases, with 15 bases separating them. The CDR3 DNA is TGTGCCAGCAGCCAACGCGGGGCGGGCGGGACTGAAGCTTTCTTT. Translated: CASSQRGAGGTEAFF.

This chain joins TRBV15 and TRBJ2-7; TRBD1 aligns across 9 bases. The CDR3 length is 14 residues. CDR1 LNHNV and CDR2 YYDKDF come from the germline V gene (reference sequence). With 4 bases clipped from V and 4 bases from J, the junction kept 5 bases outside the gene matches. The CDR3 spells CATSNPGTGYEQYF. The CDR3 DNA reads as TGTGCCACCAGCAACCCCGGGACAGGGTACGAGCAGTACTTC.

This clonotype was seen a handful of times. One base away lies a much larger clone, so this may be a sequencing read error. The chain couples TRBV12-3 or TRBV12-4 to TRBJ2-5, with D unclear. V lost 3 bases and J lost 5, with 7 bases in between. The CDR3 consists of 12 residues. CDR3 protein: CASSFSSETQYF. CDR3 DNA: TGTGCCAGCAGTTTCAGTTCGGAGACCCAGTACTTC.

The rearrangement uses TRBV7-9 and TRBJ2-2; D remains unclear. The length of the CDR3 is 13 residues. Looked up from germline, CDR1 is SEHNR and CDR2 is FQNEAQ (reference sequence). V lost 5 bases and J lost 6, with 10 bases in between. CDR3 DNA: TGTGCCAGCAGCCCTACAGTCTCCGGGGAGCTGTTTTTT. Protein product: CASSPTVSGELFF.

This clonotype was picked up a small number of times. This chain connects TRBV7-6 to TRBJ2-5, with TRBD2 matching 7 bases. Germline V gene data show CDR1 as SGHVS and CDR2 as FNYEAQ. CDR3 length equals 14 residues. V gave up 3 bases and J gave up 13 bases; unmatched junction bases: 14. CDR3 protein: CASSLDPGTTERYF. The CDR3 nucleotides read TGTGCCAGCAGCTTGGACCCCGGGACTACGGAGCGGTACTTC. The variable domain in full, completed from reference TRBV7-6 and TRBJ2-5, reads GAGVSQSPRYKVTKRGQDVALRCDPISGHVSLYWYRQALGQGPEFLTYFNYEAQQDKSGLPNDRFSAERPEGSISTLTIQRTEQRDSAMYRCASSLDPGTTERYFGPGTRLLVL.

There are a few counts of this clonotype. The rearrangement links TRBV7-9 to TRBJ1-2, with D unclear. In germline, CDR1 is SEHNR, CDR2 FQNEAQ (reference sequence). The CDR3 consists of 11 residues. V was shortened by 11 bases and J by 4 bases, with 11 bases between the two germline ends. As DNA, the CDR3 is TGTGCCCAAACGGGCGGCTATGGCTACACCTTC. It is translated as CAQTGGYGYTF.

This sequence joins TRBV6-5 and TRBJ2-5, with a possible D match to TRBD2 (6 bases). The CDR3 covers 16 residues. V was cut by 5 bases and J by 1 base, with 17 bases left in between. CDR1 MNHEY and CDR2 SVGAGI come from the germline V gene. DNA of the CDR3: TGTGCCAGCAGTCCCGTTAGGGGACTTTGCCAAGAGACCCAGTACTTC. It codes for CASSPVRGLCQETQYF.

The chain links TRBV5-1 to TRBJ2-1, with 9 bases identical to TRBD2. Germline V lookup: CDR1 SGHRS, CDR2 YFSETQ. The ends lost 5 bases at V and 1 base at J; junction bases unmatched: 4. The CDR3 is 15 amino acids. The CDR3 bases are TGCGCCAGCAGACAAGCGGGAGGATCCTACAATGAGCAGTTCTTC. Protein: CASRQAGGSYNEQFF. The full variable domain, rest sourced from reference TRBV5-1 and TRBJ2-1, is KAGVTQTPRYLIKTRGQQVTLSCSPISGHRSVSWYQQTPGQGLQFLFEYFSETQRNKGNFPGRFSGRQFSNSRSEMNVSTLELGDSALYLCASRQAGGSYNEQFFGPGTRLTVL.

This clonotype was recorded at least ten times. The chain uses TRBV5-1 and TRBJ2-5; D is unresolved. Deletions cut 4 bases from V and 5 bases from J, with 6 bases between. Germline CDR1 is SGHRS and CDR2 is YFSETQ. The CDR3 is 11 residues long. The CDR3 sequence is CASSARETQYF. The CDR3 coding sequence is TGCGCCAGCAGCGCGCGTGAGACCCAGTACTTC.

The chain is built from TRBV4-1 and TRBJ2-3; 7 positions agree with TRBD2. V shed 5 bases and J 1 base; nucleotides not matched to a gene: 12. Germline CDR1 is MGHRA and CDR2 is YSYEKL. The CDR3 has 17 amino acids. CDR3 nucleotide sequence: TGCGCCAGCAGCTTAATGAAGACTAGCCGCGGCACAGATACGCAGTATTTT. This sequence encodes CASSLMKTSRGTDTQYF.

This clonotype has just one count. The chain joins TRBV20-1 to TRBJ1-2; TRBD1 might be the D (6 bases). Germline loops: CDR1 DFQATT, CDR2 SNEGSKA (reference sequence). This CDR3 has 16 residues. Trimming took 0 bases from V and 2 from J, leaving 16 bases between them. CDR3 nucleotide sequence: TGCAGTGCTAGAGATCCAGAAAGAGGGGGAAACTATGGCTACACCTTC. Translated: CSARDPERGGNYGYTF.

The V call is TRBV7-9, the J call TRBJ2-5, with TRBD2 matching over 13 bases. The germline V gene has CDR1 SEHNR and CDR2 FQNEAQ (reference sequence). The CDR3 runs 17 residues. V shed 6 bases, J shed 5 bases, and the junction held 12 bases outside the gene matches. The CDR3 DNA reads as TGTGCCAGCAGTCTCGGACTAGCGGGGGCAATAGAGGAGACCCAGTACTTC. Translating gives CASSLGLAGAIEETQYF. Variable domain in full (rest from reference TRBV7-9 and TRBJ2-5): DTGVSQNPRHKITKRGQNVTFRCDPISEHNRLYWYRQTLGQGPEFLTYFQNEAQLEKSRLLSDRFSAERPKGSFSTLEIQRTEQGDSAMYLCASSLGLAGAIEETQYFGPGTRLLVL.

The chain couples TRBV3-1 to TRBJ2-5; D is unclear. The closer fit of TRBJ2-7 to the DNA end suggests the J call may be wrong. The germline V gene has CDR1 LGHDT and CDR2 YNNKEL (reference sequence). There are 13 residues in the CDR3. As DNA, the CDR3 is TGTGCCAGCAGCTCCACTCAGATCTACGAGCAGTACTTC. Translated, it gives CASSSTQIYEQYF.

The genes are TRBV6-1 and TRBJ2-7; D may be TRBD2 (6 bases). Between the trimmed V and J ends, which lost 2 bases and 0 bases, there was a span of 14 bases. Germline CDR1 MNHNS, CDR2 SASEGT. The CDR3 consists of 16 residues. The CDR3 reads CASSETAGLSSYEQYF. CDR3 sequence (DNA): TGTGCCAGCAGTGAAACAGCGGGTCTCAGCTCCTACGAGCAGTACTTC.